These T cell receptor beta chains were read from a single sample in a study of shared clonotypes between healthy human individuals. Produced via immunoSEQ multiplex PCR; TCRdb's table is partial and in-frame only. The sample holds 2 million to 3 million clones, 80% to 95% seen once. The sequenced sample consisted of naive CD4+ T cells from PBMCs. These receptors all come from a man between 18 and 35 years old in good health. Some clones in this sample may be carry-over from other donors' samples. The CDR3 runs from the conserved cysteine through the conserved F or W. The D gene is left open where the match is weak. The listing skips clone size in some rows; elsewhere it reads once, few, many or a size class.

j_gene: TRBJ2-3; v_gene: TRBV4-2; abundance: -; d_gene: TRBD2; CDR3aa: CASSQVRTSADTQYF; CDR3nt: TGTGCCAGCAGCCAAGTCAGAACTAGCGCAGATACGCAGTATTTT
j_gene: TRBJ2-1; v_gene: TRBV9; abundance: -; d_gene: -; CDR3aa: CASSPRASYNEQFF; CDR3nt: TGTGCCAGCAGCCCGCGCGCATCCTACAATGAGCAGTTCTTC
j_gene: TRBJ2-4; v_gene: TRBV19; abundance: -; d_gene: TRBD1; CDR3aa: CASSIPRDSKNIQYF; CDR3nt: TGTGCCAGTAGTATTCCCCGGGACAGCAAAAACATTCAGTACTTC
j_gene: TRBJ1-6; v_gene: TRBV5-1; abundance: -; d_gene: TRBD1; CDR3aa: CASSLAQGGSPLHF; CDR3nt: TGCGCCAGCAGCTTGGCACAGGGGGGTTCACCCCTCCACTTT
j_gene: TRBJ2-2; v_gene: TRBV14; abundance: -; d_gene: -; CDR3aa: CASSQSPPLGYTGELFF; CDR3nt: TGTGCCAGCAGCCAAAGCCCACCTCTGGGGTATACCGGGGAGCTGTTTTTT
j_gene: TRBJ2-3; v_gene: TRBV10-3; abundance: -; d_gene: -; CDR3aa: CAISGARDPTDTQYF; CDR3nt: TGTGCCATCAGTGGGGCGCGGGATCCCACAGATACGCAGTATTTT
j_gene: TRBJ1-5; v_gene: TRBV19; abundance: -; d_gene: -; CDR3aa: CASSLGWDQPQHF; CDR3nt: TGTGCCAGTAGTCTGGGGTGGGATCAGCCCCAGCATTTT
j_gene: TRBJ1-1; v_gene: TRBV4-2; abundance: -; d_gene: -; CDR3aa: CASSQERVGSWGTEAFF; CDR3nt: TGTGCCAGCAGCCAAGAGCGTGTAGGGTCCTGGGGCACTGAAGCTTTCTTT
j_gene: TRBJ2-4; v_gene: TRBV10-3; abundance: -; d_gene: TRBD2; CDR3aa: CAISSTSGGPKNIQYF; CDR3nt: TGTGCCATCAGTTCGACTAGCGGGGGCCCCAAAAACATTCAGTACTTC
j_gene: TRBJ1-5; v_gene: TRBV5-1; abundance: -; d_gene: TRBD1; CDR3aa: CASSLGTGGQPQHF; CDR3nt: TGCGCCAGCAGCTTGGGAACAGGGGGTCAGCCCCAGCATTTT
j_gene: TRBJ1-5; v_gene: TRBV18; abundance: once; d_gene: -; CDR3aa: CASSFYPGRAAQHF; CDR3nt: TGTGCCAGCTCATTCTACCCCGGACGTGCCGCCCAGCATTTT
j_gene: TRBJ2-7; v_gene: TRBV5-5; abundance: -; d_gene: TRBD1; CDR3aa: CASSPGQGAYYEQYF; CDR3nt: TGTGCCAGCAGCCCCGGACAGGGAGCTTACTACGAGCAGTACTTC
j_gene: TRBJ2-2; v_gene: TRBV7-3; abundance: -; d_gene: TRBD2; CDR3aa: CASSRLAGANTGELFF; CDR3nt: TGTGCCAGCAGCAGACTAGCGGGGGCGAACACCGGGGAGCTGTTTTTT
j_gene: TRBJ2-3; v_gene: TRBV5-1; abundance: -; d_gene: TRBD2; CDR3aa: CASSLTSGSSPDTQYF; CDR3nt: TGCGCCAGCAGCTTAACTAGCGGGAGTTCCCCAGATACGCAGTATTTT
j_gene: TRBJ2-1; v_gene: TRBV27; abundance: -; d_gene: -; CDR3aa: CASSLRDGYNEQFF; CDR3nt: TGTGCCAGCAGTTTAAGGGACGGATACAATGAGCAGTTCTTC
j_gene: TRBJ2-7; v_gene: TRBV9; abundance: -; d_gene: -; CDR3aa: CASSSLGVTNEQYF; CDR3nt: TGTGCCAGCAGCAGTCTAGGGGTGACAAACGAGCAGTACTTC
j_gene: TRBJ2-5; v_gene: TRBV15; abundance: -; d_gene: -; CDR3aa: CATSREWWTTEETQYF; CDR3nt: TGTGCCACCAGCAGAGAATGGTGGACTACGGAAGAGACCCAGTACTTC
j_gene: TRBJ2-1; v_gene: TRBV19; abundance: once; d_gene: TRBD2; CDR3aa: CASSIRLAGTNEQFF; CDR3nt: TGTGCCAGTAGTATTCGGCTAGCGGGTACCAATGAGCAGTTCTTC
j_gene: TRBJ2-6; v_gene: TRBV2; abundance: -; d_gene: TRBD2; CDR3aa: CASSVTRLAGGPNGANVLTF; CDR3nt: TGTGCCAGCAGTGTCACTAGACTAGCGGGAGGGCCGAATGGGGCCAACGTCCTGACTTTC
j_gene: TRBJ1-5; v_gene: TRBV29-1; abundance: -; d_gene: TRBD1; CDR3aa: CSVQDRVGNQPQHF; CDR3nt: TGCAGCGTTCAAGACAGGGTAGGCAATCAGCCCCAGCATTTT
j_gene: TRBJ1-5; v_gene: TRBV2; abundance: -; d_gene: TRBD1; CDR3aa: CAKGQGASGQPQHF; CDR3nt: TGTGCCAAAGGACAGGGGGCGAGTGGGCAGCCCCAGCATTTT
j_gene: TRBJ2-1; v_gene: TRBV6-6; abundance: -; d_gene: -; CDR3aa: CASSYRRGEAQFF; CDR3nt: TGTGCCAGCAGTTACCGCAGGGGGGAAGCGCAGTTCTTC
j_gene: TRBJ1-1; v_gene: TRBV18; abundance: -; d_gene: -; CDR3aa: CASSDQGTEAFF; CDR3nt: TGTGCCAGCTCAGATCAGGGAACTGAAGCTTTCTTT
j_gene: TRBJ1-2; v_gene: TRBV9; abundance: -; d_gene: TRBD1; CDR3aa: CASSPRDRGHYGYTF; CDR3nt: TGTGCCAGCAGCCCCCGGGACAGGGGCCACTATGGCTACACCTTC
j_gene: TRBJ2-1; v_gene: TRBV5-1; abundance: -; d_gene: -; CDR3aa: CASSSGTLYNEQFF; CDR3nt: TGCGCCAGCAGCTCCGGGACCTTGTACAATGAGCAGTTCTTC
j_gene: TRBJ2-7; v_gene: TRBV18; abundance: once; d_gene: -; CDR3aa: CASSAPTRDGGPEQYF; CDR3nt: TGTGCCAGCTCTGCTCCCACCCGGGACGGCGGACCTGAGCAGTACTTC